This entry features one TCR beta chain sequence. The sample belongs to a study of blood T cell repertoires in COVID-19. Study-wide background: Sites in the United States, Italy and Spain provided acute and convalescent COVID-19 samples. Sources were T cells, B-cell-depleted T cells, or PBMCs; the material itself was cDNA or gDNA.

Under the authors' procedure: Using reference gene primer amplification, nucleated cell counts were estimated. Generated by immunoSEQ multiplex PCR, the TCRdb table keeps only in-frame clones and is missing some. The D gene and trimming were derived from the DNA, and the V and J assignments and clone size from that table. The profile covers approximately 74,000 clones, with 70% to 90% appearing a single time and 1.9% taken by the ten largest. V lost 6 bases, J lost 7 bases, and 11 bases stayed unmatched. The V gene's germline CDR1 is SGHRS and CDR2 YFSETQ. This CDR3 is built from 15 residues. The sequence was collected from a woman at least 80 years old with active or convalescent COVID-19. Sequencing was performed on peripheral blood. This chain links TRBV5-1 with TRBJ2-1, with TRBD2 identical over 9 bases. In nucleotides, the CDR3 is TGCGCCAGCATAGCGGGAGAAGGAGGGTTTAATGAGCAGTTCTTC. Its translation: CASIAGEGGFNEQFF. The variable domain in full, with the rest retrieved from reference TRBV5-1 and TRBJ2-1, is KAGVTQTPRYLIKTRGQQVTLSCSPISGHRSVSWYQQTPGQGLQFLFEYFSETQRNKGNFPGRFSGRQFSNSRSEMNVSTLELGDSALYLCASIAGEGGFNEQFFGPGTRLTVL.